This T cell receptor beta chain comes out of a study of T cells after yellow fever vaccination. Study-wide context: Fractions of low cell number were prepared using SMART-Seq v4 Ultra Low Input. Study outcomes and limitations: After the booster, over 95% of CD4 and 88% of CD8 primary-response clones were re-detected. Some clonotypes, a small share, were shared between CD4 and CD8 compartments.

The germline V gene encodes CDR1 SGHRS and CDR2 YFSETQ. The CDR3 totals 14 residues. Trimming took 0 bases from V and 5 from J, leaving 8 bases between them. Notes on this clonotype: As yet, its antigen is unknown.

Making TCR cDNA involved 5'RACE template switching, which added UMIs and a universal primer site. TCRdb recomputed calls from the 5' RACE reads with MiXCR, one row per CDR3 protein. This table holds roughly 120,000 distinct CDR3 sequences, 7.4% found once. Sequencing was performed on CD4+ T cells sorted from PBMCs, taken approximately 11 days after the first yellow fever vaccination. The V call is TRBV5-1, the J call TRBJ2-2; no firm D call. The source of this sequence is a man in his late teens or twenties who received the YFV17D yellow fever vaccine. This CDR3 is CASSLEGPTGELFF. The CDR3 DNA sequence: TGCGCCAGCAGCTTGGAGGGTCCTACCGGGGAGCTGTTTTTT.